These 32 T cell receptor beta chains were sequenced from one sample in a study of shared clonotypes between healthy human individuals. Here immunoSEQ multiplex PCR was the method, and the copy in TCRdb shows in-frame clones only, minus some. The sample has about 990,000 clones, approximately 78% seen once; the top ten hold around 0.61%. Sequencing input: memory CD4+ T cells from PBMCs. The subset: CD45RA-negative fraction. All receptors derive from a man aged 18 to 29 in good health. Some clones in this sample may be carry-over from other donors' samples.

CDR3 amino acids: CASSLRNAGGESSYEQYF. The DNA for the CDR3 is TGTGCCAGCAGCTTACGTAATGCGGGAGGGGAGAGCTCCTACGAGCAGTACTTC. The chain employs TRBV7-2 and TRBJ2-7; 9 positions agree with TRBD2. V lost 2 bases, J lost 0 bases, and 11 bases stayed unmatched. CDR3 length equals 18 residues. Germline V lookup: CDR1 SGHTA, CDR2 FQGNSA.

The CDR3 spells CASSDREGRELFF. For the CDR3, the DNA is TGTGCCAGCAGCGACAGGGAAGGCCGGGAGCTGTTTTTT. The genes are TRBV5-4 and TRBJ2-2; 7 bases line up with TRBD1. The germline CDR1 and CDR2 sequences are SGHNT and YYREEE (reference sequence). Trimming cost V 4 bases and J 9 bases; bases outside gene matches: 6. CDR3 length: 13 residues.

V gene TRBV30 combines with J gene TRBJ2-7; 11 bases fit TRBD2. V was pared by 4 bases and J by 7 bases, with 9 bases of the junction left unmatched. Per germline, CDR1 GTSNPN and CDR2 SVGIG (reference sequence). The CDR3 covers 14 residues. CDR3 sequence reads: CAWTGGLAGGEQYF. The CDR3 DNA is TGTGCCTGGACCGGGGGGCTAGCGGGAGGTGAGCAGTACTTC.

This clone was counted ten times or more. The genes are TRBV28 and TRBJ2-7; D is possibly TRBD2 (6 bases). This CDR3 has 12 residues. Germline CDR1 is MDHEN and CDR2 is SYDVKM. Trimming stripped 8 bases from V and 6 bases from J, with 14 bases between. In DNA, the CDR3 is TGTGCCAGCCGGGACTCAGGATCCGAGCAGTACTTC. Translated: CASRDSGSEQYF.

This rearrangement joins TRBV18 to TRBJ2-3, with D possibly being TRBD2 (6 bases). The V end lost 1 base, the J end lost 1 base, and 15 bases lay between the germline ends. The CDR3 extends over 17 amino acids. CDR1 is KGHSH and CDR2 is LQKENI in the germline V gene. The CDR3 DNA reads TGTGCCAGCTCACCACTTTCCACGGGAGCGGGCACAGATACGCAGTATTTT. This gives the protein CASSPLSTGAGTDTQYF.

The V gene is TRBV9, the J gene TRBJ2-7; maybe TRBD2 (6 bases). The germline V gene has CDR1 SGDLS and CDR2 YYNGEE. This CDR3 has 16 amino acids. The germline V and J ends were trimmed by 0 bases and 3 bases, with 16 bases remaining between them. CDR3 nucleotides: TGTGCCAGCAGCGTAGGGTCGGCGGGACCCTACTACGAGCAGTACTTC. Its translation: CASSVGSAGPYYEQYF.

This clone was observed a handful of times. The chain links TRBV19 to TRBJ1-5; D is ambiguous. Per the germline V gene, CDR1 is LNHDA and CDR2 is SQIVND (reference sequence). CDR3 length equals 15 residues. V gave up 4 bases and J gave up 1 base, with 11 bases separating them. The CDR3 here is CASSTSYSSNQPQHF. The CDR3 nucleotides are TGTGCCAGTAGTACGAGTTATAGCAGCAATCAGCCCCAGCATTTT.

This chain connects TRBV9 to TRBJ2-1; D may be TRBD1 or TRBD2 (5 bases each). Germline values: CDR1 SGDLS, CDR2 YYNGEE. The CDR3 is 14 amino acids. Between the trimmed V and J ends, which lost 4 bases and 3 bases, there was a span of 11 bases. The CDR3: CASSMRGNYNEQFF. The CDR3 DNA reads TGTGCCAGCAGCATGAGGGGTAACTACAATGAGCAGTTCTTC.

This clone occurred a few times. The rearrangement links TRBV7-2 to TRBJ1-1; D remains unclear. Germline loops: CDR1 SGHTA, CDR2 FQGNSA. This CDR3 comprises 12 residues. Trimming removed 1 base from V and 6 bases from J, with 6 bases in between. The CDR3 region is CASSLVSPEAFF. CDR3 nucleotides: TGTGCCAGCAGCTTAGTTAGCCCTGAAGCTTTCTTT.

Comments on this clone: This is likely an artifact of a read error, given a far larger clone one base away. This sequence joins TRBV30 and TRBJ1-6; 11 nucleotides agree with TRBD1. This CDR3 has 15 amino acids. The V gene's germline CDR1 is GTSNPN and CDR2 SVGIG (reference sequence). The CDR3 DNA is TGTGCCTGGAGTGTACCTGGGACAGGGGGTTCACTCCTCCACTTT. Its translation: CAWSVPGTGGSLLHF.

The chain carries TRBV28 and TRBJ2-7; tentatively, D is TRBD1 or TRBD2 (5 bases each). Germline lookup yields CDR1 MDHEN and CDR2 SYDVKM. V lost 3 bases and J 3 bases, leaving 12 bases between the germline ends. The CDR3 spans 14 residues. The CDR3 bases are TGTGCCAGCAGTTTGGGGACCAGGGACTACGAGCAGTACTTC. Its protein product is CASSLGTRDYEQYF.

Concerning this clone itself: A much more abundant neighbour one base away suggests this may be a read error. Other DNA sequences within the sample encode an identical CDR3. The J gene is TRBJ1-5, the V gene TRBV5-1; D is uncertain. V lost 0 bases and J lost 0, with 7 bases in between. Germline CDR1 reads SGHRS; CDR2 reads YFSETQ. The CDR3 has 15 residues. CDR3 loop: CASSLGQNSNQPQHF. For the CDR3, the DNA is TGCGCCAGCAGCTTGGGGCAGAATAGCAATCAGCCCCAGCATTTT.

This chain connects TRBV30 to TRBJ1-6; D remains ambiguous. CDR3 size: 16 residues. Trimming left V 0 bases short and J 5 bases short, with 14 bases between. Germline CDR1 reads GTSNPN; CDR2 reads SVGIG (reference sequence). The CDR3 is CAWSVESLRNNSPLHF. The CDR3 nucleotides read TGTGCCTGGAGTGTAGAATCCCTCCGAAATAATTCACCCCTCCACTTT.

CDR3 sequence reads: CASSPGISYEQYF. DNA of the CDR3: TGTGCCAGCAGCCCAGGGATATCCTACGAGCAGTACTTC. The chain links TRBV7-2 to TRBJ2-7; D perhaps matches TRBD1 (5 bases). CDR3 size: 13 residues. The germline CDR1 and CDR2 sequences are SGHTA and FQGNSA. V was cut by 5 bases and J by 1 base, with 9 bases left in between.

CDR3 sequence (DNA): TGTGCCAGCTCATTCAACGTCAGGGGGACTAATGAAAAACTGTTTTTT. Amino acids: CASSFNVRGTNEKLFF. The V and J genes are TRBV18 and TRBJ1-4; 7 nucleotides agree with TRBD1. The J segment lost 2 bases and the V segment lost 5 bases, leaving 8 bases of the junction unmatched. The length of the CDR3 is 16 residues. Per germline, CDR1 KGHSH and CDR2 LQKENI.

In its sample, this clone was seen many times. The chain is built from TRBV7-9 and TRBJ2-7; 11 nucleotides line up with TRBD1. CDR1 and CDR2 from the germline V gene are SEHNR and FQNEAQ (reference sequence). This CDR3 comprises 14 residues. V dropped 5 bases and J dropped 9; count of bases not matched to a gene: 9. The DNA for the CDR3 is TGTGCCAGCAGCAATCCGGGACAGGGGGGCGGGCAGTACTTC. Its protein product is CASSNPGQGGGQYF.

This chain uses TRBV30 with TRBJ1-1; possible D gene TRBD1, 5 bases. The germline gives CDR1 GTSNPN, CDR2 SVGIG (reference sequence). The CDR3 runs to 14 residues. V was pared by 5 bases and J by 1 base, with 14 bases between. CDR3 amino acids: CAWRLYTGNTEAFF. DNA of the CDR3: TGTGCCTGGCGTCTCTATACAGGGAACACTGAAGCTTTCTTT. Together with reference TRBV30 and TRBJ1-1, the CDR3 gives the full variable domain: SQTIHQWPATLVQPVGSPLSLECTVEGTSNPNLYWYRQAAGRGLQLLFYSVGIGQISSEVPQNLSASRPQDRQFILSSKKLLLSDSGFYLCAWRLYTGNTEAFFGQGTRLTVV.

Turning to this clone: Distinct nucleotide sequences in the sample also encode this CDR3. Written as DNA, the CDR3 is TGTGCCAGCTCACCACCCCCCGGGAACACTGAAGCTTTCTTT. Amino acids: CASSPPPGNTEAFF. This rearrangement joins TRBV18 to TRBJ1-1; no clear D. The CDR3 runs 14 residues. V was cut by 0 bases and J by 1 base, with 6 bases left in between. The germline V gene has CDR1 KGHSH and CDR2 LQKENI.

The table lists this clone with a few counts. This chain joins TRBV30 and TRBJ2-7; D not certain. The J call may be incorrect, as the DNA end agrees better with TRBJ2-5. Germline V CDR1 and CDR2: GTSNPN, SVGIG (reference sequence). The CDR3 covers 13 residues. The CDR3 region has the DNA TGTGCCTGGAGTGTCGGCTTAGAAGGGACCCAGTACTTC. As protein: CAWSVGLEGTQYF.

The rearrangement uses TRBV6-1 and TRBJ2-3, with D perhaps TRBD2 (6 bases). With 6 bases removed from V and 6 bases from J, the gap between germline ends came to 16 bases. Germline V gene lookup returns CDR1 MNHNS and CDR2 SASEGT. The CDR3 is 14 residues long. This CDR3 reads CASSREPITDTQYF. In nucleotides, the CDR3 is TGTGCCAGCAGCCGGGAGCCCATAACGGATACGCAGTATTTT.

The chain employs TRBV2 and TRBJ2-3; D gene ambiguous. This CDR3 has 13 residues. The V and J ends lost 4 bases and 6 bases respectively, with 11 bases between them. CDR1 and CDR2 from the germline V gene are SNHLY and FYNNEI. CDR3 nucleotide sequence: TGTGCCAGCAGTGCCCCTGAGATCGATACGCAGTATTTT. This encodes CASSAPEIDTQYF.

This chain joins TRBV28 and TRBJ2-7; TRBD1 or TRBD2 may be the D gene (5 bases each). V was shortened by 6 bases and J by 6 bases, with 24 bases between the two germline ends. Looked up from germline, CDR1 is MDHEN and CDR2 is SYDVKM. The CDR3 covers 16 residues. The CDR3 nucleotides are TGTGCCAGCAGACATTATGGTCGGGGTTGGGACCTCGAGCAGTACTTC. It encodes CASRHYGRGWDLEQYF.

This chain links TRBV18 with TRBJ1-5; no reliable D call. The CDR3 is 13 residues long. Between the trimmed V and J ends, which lost 4 bases and 4 bases, there was a span of 8 bases. Germline-derived CDR1 and CDR2 are KGHSH and LQKENI. The chain's CDR3 is CASSHGENQPQHF. The DNA for the CDR3 is TGTGCCAGCTCACATGGCGAGAATCAGCCCCAGCATTTT.

This clone appeared a single time. The chain recombines TRBV5-4 with TRBJ2-1; tentatively, D is TRBD2 (5 bases). Looked up from germline, CDR1 is SGHNT and CDR2 is YYREEE (reference sequence). CDR3 length equals 16 residues. V gave up 4 bases and J gave up 4 bases, with 18 bases separating them. The CDR3 spells CASSPLPTEGYNEQFF. CDR3 DNA: TGTGCCAGCAGCCCACTACCGACCGAGGGTTACAATGAGCAGTTCTTC.

The J gene is TRBJ2-7, the V gene TRBV6-1; D gene ambiguous. Germline V gene sequence: CDR1 MNHNS, CDR2 SASEGT. Trimming took off 6 bases at V and 6 bases at J, with 12 bases between the two ends. This CDR3 contains 12 residues. In DNA form, the CDR3 reads TGTGCCAGCAGAGCCTCAATGTCCGAGCAGTACTTC. Residues: CASRASMSEQYF.

The rearrangement uses TRBV2 and TRBJ2-7; D is unresolved. Deletions cut 1 base from V and 4 bases from J, with 14 bases between. This CDR3 spans 15 amino acids. Germline loops: CDR1 SNHLY, CDR2 FYNNEI. The CDR3 DNA reads TGTGCCAGCAGTGAAGGAGGTAGTGGGTCTTACGAGCAGTACTTC. It is translated as CASSEGGSGSYEQYF.

V and J are TRBV19 and TRBJ2-4; tentatively, D is TRBD1 (5 bases). This CDR3 has 15 residues. Trimming pared 3 bases from V and 6 bases from J, leaving 15 bases between. Germline CDR1 reads LNHDA; CDR2 reads SQIVND (reference sequence). DNA of the CDR3: TGTGCCAGTAGTATTGGGGCAGAACGTCGAAACATTCAGTACTTC. This sequence encodes CASSIGAERRNIQYF.

The gene calls are TRBV7-3 and TRBJ2-6; weak D call: TRBD1 (5 bases). Germline V lookup: CDR1 SGHTA, CDR2 FQGTGA. This CDR3 comprises 15 residues. Trimming left V 5 bases short and J 3 bases short, with 11 bases between. CDR3 nucleotides: TGTGCCAGCAGCCCCTTGGGGCTTGGGGCCAACGTCCTGACTTTC. It encodes CASSPLGLGANVLTF. The variable domain in full, with the rest retrieved from reference TRBV7-3 and TRBJ2-6, is GAGVSQTPSNKVTEKGKYVELRCDPISGHTALYWYRQSLGQGPEFLIYFQGTGAADDSGLPNDRFFAVRPEGSVSTLKIQRTERGDSAVYLCASSPLGLGANVLTFGAGSRLTVL.

This rearrangement joins TRBV5-1 to TRBJ1-1; D is perhaps TRBD1 (5 bases). This CDR3 contains 13 residues. CDR1 is SGHRS and CDR2 is YFSETQ in the germline V gene. V was trimmed by 4 bases and J by 8 bases, leaving 15 bases between them. The CDR3: CASSARDGLEAFF. The CDR3 coding sequence is TGCGCCAGCAGCGCCCGGGACGGTTTAGAAGCTTTCTTT.

This clone showed up just a few times. A far larger clone is just one base off, so this is likely a read error. Other DNA sequences of this sample code for an identical CDR3. The chain is built from TRBV7-9 and TRBJ1-1; D uncertain. Germline CDR1 SEHNR, CDR2 FQNEAQ (reference sequence). V lost 5 bases and J 0 bases, leaving 7 bases between the germline ends. The CDR3 covers 13 residues. CDR3 coding DNA: TGTGCCAGCAGCAGCAAGCTGAACACTGAAGCTTTCTTT. Its translation is CASSSKLNTEAFF.

A note on this clone: This CDR3 is also generated by other DNA sequences in the sample. The chain uses TRBV28 and TRBJ1-2; D might be TRBD1 (6 bases). V dropped 3 bases and J dropped 3 bases, with 8 bases sitting between them. The CDR3 is made up of 13 amino acids. CDR1 is MDHEN, CDR2 SYDVKM, per germline. The CDR3 nucleotides read TGTGCCAGCAGTTTCAGGGGTGACTATGGCTACACCTTC. This sequence encodes CASSFRGDYGYTF.

This sequence joins TRBV7-3 and TRBJ2-3; no clear D gene. The CDR3 has 14 amino acids. The germline V gene has CDR1 SGHTA and CDR2 FQGTGA. The V and J ends lost 6 bases and 6 bases respectively, with 16 bases between them. The CDR3 protein is CASSSRRQGDTQYF. The CDR3 nucleotides are TGTGCCAGCAGTTCCAGACGCCAAGGGGATACGCAGTATTTT.